A single sample gave rise to the 31 T cell receptor beta chains below, sequenced in a study of blood T cells in healthy people across ages. The authors ran a second PCR of 7 to 11 cycles using a sample-barcoded 5' primer and a J-beta primer mix. TCRdb independently ran MiXCR on the 5' RACE reads; one entry per CDR3 protein. The data show around 800,000 distinct CDR3 sequences, more than 35% seen once. The sequenced sample was blood. Every receptor here comes from a man at least 80 years old in good health.

The CDR3 DNA reads as TGCGCCAGCAGCCAAGATTGGGCGGGCGCGTTTTCTGGTCCTCTGTTCTTC. This sequence encodes CASSQDWAGAFSGPLFF. The chain uses TRBV4-1 and TRBJ2-1; TRBD2 is a possible D gene (5 bases). The CDR3 consists of 17 residues. The V end was cut by 0 bases, the J end by 15 bases, with 27 bases between. Per germline, CDR1 MGHRA and CDR2 YSYEKL.

The rearrangement uses TRBV4-3 and TRBJ1-2; possibly TRBD1 for D (5 bases). Germline V gene data show CDR1 as LGHNA and CDR2 as YSLEER. Trimming removed 3 bases from V and 5 bases from J, with 16 bases in between. The CDR3 extends over 15 amino acids. This chain's CDR3 is CASSQGSLGVYGYTF. DNA for the CDR3: TGCGCCAGCAGCCAGGGTAGCCTGGGGGTTTATGGCTACACCTTC.

This clonotype was found once. The chain has TRBV12-3 or TRBV12-4 and TRBJ2-1; 11 bases match TRBD1. The length of the CDR3 is 15 residues. Losses at the gene ends were 7 bases for V and 2 bases for J; bases not matched to a gene: 4. The CDR3 DNA is TGTGCCAGCAAGGGACAGGGGGTCCCCTACAATGAGCAGTTCTTC. This codes for CASKGQGVPYNEQFF.

The CDR3 region has the DNA TGTGCCACCAGCGGAATTTCTAGCGGGAGTTTCAATGAGCAGTTCTTC. Its protein product is CATSGISSGSFNEQFF. The rearrangement uses TRBV24-1 and TRBJ2-1, with 10 bases identical to TRBD2. Losses at the gene ends were 7 bases for V and 6 bases for J; bases not matched to a gene: 11. Germline V CDR1 and CDR2: KGHDR, SFDVKD. This CDR3 spans 16 amino acids.

This clonotype was seen a handful of times. This chain joins TRBV29-1 and TRBJ2-5; D is undetermined. The germline CDR1 and CDR2 sequences are SQVTM and ANQGSEA. V lost 4 bases, J lost 3 bases, and 6 bases lay in between. This CDR3 is built from 11 residues. For the CDR3, the DNA is TGCAGCGTTGGGTGGGAAGAGACCCAGTACTTC. This sequence encodes CSVGWEETQYF. Full variable domain (rest looked up from reference TRBV29-1 and TRBJ2-5): SAVISQKPSRDICQRGTSLTIQCQVDSQVTMMFWYRQQPGQSLTLIATANQGSEATYESGFVIDKFPISRPNLTFSTLTVSNMSPEDSSIYLCSVGWEETQYFGPGTRLLVL.

The chain recombines TRBV28 with TRBJ2-1; possible D gene TRBD2, 5 bases. Per germline, CDR1 MDHEN and CDR2 SYDVKM. V shed 5 bases and J shed 4 bases, with 12 bases lying between them. This CDR3 contains 14 residues. The CDR3 protein is CASSPTGVYNEQFF. The CDR3 DNA is TGTGCCAGCAGTCCGACCGGGGTATACAATGAGCAGTTCTTC.

The chain combines TRBV6-1 with TRBJ2-3, with D perhaps matching TRBD1 or TRBD2 (5 bases each). CDR1 and CDR2 (germline): MNHNS, SASEGT. V was trimmed by 6 bases and J by 2 bases, leaving 12 bases between them. There are 14 residues in the CDR3. CDR3 in amino acids: CASSRDPLTDTQYF. CDR3 bases: TGTGCCAGCAGCCGGGACCCTCTCACAGATACGCAGTATTTT.

This chain connects TRBV12-3 or TRBV12-4 to TRBJ2-7; D is perhaps TRBD1 or TRBD2 (5 bases each). The length of the CDR3 is 16 residues. V was clipped by 3 bases and J by 3 bases, with 18 bases between them. CDR3 bases: TGTGCCAGCAGTTTTAGTTCGGGGTTGAGGGGCTACGAGCAGTACTTC. Residues: CASSFSSGLRGYEQYF.

This clonotype was detected only a few times. J is TRBJ1-6 and V is TRBV7-2; possible D gene TRBD1, 5 bases. The CDR3 loop spans 14 amino acids. CDR1 SGHTA and CDR2 FQGNSA come from the germline V gene. With 3 bases removed from V and 8 bases from J, the gap between germline ends came to 11 bases. CDR3 region: CASSLPTAHSPLHF. As DNA, the CDR3 is TGTGCCAGCAGCTTGCCGACAGCCCATTCACCCCTCCACTTT.

The chain carries TRBV12-3 or TRBV12-4 and TRBJ2-7; 10 bases fit TRBD2. The V gene end was trimmed by 0 bases and the J gene end by 4 bases; junction bases not matched to a gene: 6. This CDR3 comprises 16 residues. The CDR3 DNA reads TGTGCCAGCAGTTTAGCACTAGCGGGACTCAATTACGAGCAGTACTTC. This encodes CASSLALAGLNYEQYF.

This clonotype was counted a single time. The chain carries TRBV28 and TRBJ2-5, with 8 bases matching TRBD1. The germline V gene has CDR1 MDHEN and CDR2 SYDVKM. V lost 11 bases to trimming and J lost 4 bases; unmatched junction nucleotides: 6. The CDR3 has 12 residues. The CDR3 coding sequence is TGTGCCGGCCGGGACAGGCGAGAGACCCAGTACTTC. The encoded protein is CAGRDRRETQYF.

This clonotype was observed many times. The chain uses TRBV29-1 and TRBJ2-1; 16 bases are a match to TRBD2. Germline CDR1 is SQVTM and CDR2 is ANQGSEA. CDR3 length equals 15 residues. Unmatched junction bases numbered 1, after V lost 0 bases and J lost 8 bases. CDR3 protein: CSVEDGTSGRDEQFF. CDR3 nucleotide sequence: TGCAGCGTTGAAGATGGGACTAGCGGGAGGGATGAGCAGTTCTTC.

As concerns this clonotype: The junction and the germline gene differ at one end; a read error may be behind it. This chain uses TRBV20-1 with TRBJ2-3; D is possibly TRBD1 (6 bases). The V gene's germline CDR1 is DFQATT and CDR2 SNEGSKA (reference sequence). This CDR3 has 14 amino acids. As DNA, the CDR3 is TGCAGTGCTAGCGGTGGGACATCCGGAGATACGCGGTATTTT. As protein: CSASGGTSGDTRYF.

This clonotype was seen more than once but under ten times. This rearrangement joins TRBV3-1 to TRBJ2-7; TRBD1 matches at 9 bases. The CDR3 is 15 residues long. After removal of 3 bases from V and 5 bases from J, the junction contained 8 bases not matched to a gene. The V gene's germline CDR1 is LGHDT and CDR2 YNNKEL (reference sequence). The CDR3 is CASSHPGDRAHEQYF. The DNA of the CDR3 is TGTGCCAGCAGCCACCCAGGGGACAGGGCCCACGAGCAGTACTTC.

This clonotype was seen a single time. V and J are TRBV12-3 or TRBV12-4 and TRBJ2-5, with TRBD2 identical over 16 bases. The CDR3 contains 18 residues. The junction had 20 bases not matched to a gene; V was cut back by 8 bases and J by 11 bases. The CDR3 is CASGPGTSGRGTYNEQYF. DNA of the CDR3: TGTGCCAGCGGACCCGGGACTAGCGGGAGGGGGACCTACAATGAGCAGTACTTC.

The chain carries TRBV4-2 and TRBJ2-2; 10 positions match TRBD1. CDR3 length: 18 residues. Trimming at V came to 2 bases and at J to 7 bases, leaving 13 bases not matched to a gene. CDR1 LGHNA and CDR2 YNFKEQ come from the germline V gene. The chain's CDR3 is CASSQSLGDRGPYGELFF. Written as DNA, the CDR3 is TGTGCCAGCAGCCAATCTTTGGGAGACAGGGGGCCTTACGGGGAGCTGTTTTTT.

This clonotype has only a few counts. The chain combines TRBV20-1 with TRBJ2-3; D possibly uses TRBD1 or TRBD2 (6 bases each). The V end was cut by 6 bases, the J end by 2 bases, with 21 bases between. In germline, CDR1 is DFQATT, CDR2 SNEGSKA (reference sequence). The CDR3 totals 16 residues. CDR3 sequence: CSALPRGPQFTDTQYF. Written as DNA, the CDR3 is TGCAGTGCCCTACCTCGGGGGCCCCAGTTCACAGATACGCAGTATTTT.

The chain's CDR3 is CASRGLVDGEQYF. The CDR3 DNA reads TGTGCCAGCAGGGGACTAGTAGACGGCGAGCAGTACTTC. This rearrangement joins TRBV6-5 to TRBJ2-7; 8 nucleotides match TRBD2. J lost 6 bases, V lost 6 bases, and 7 bases had no gene match. The CDR3 has 13 residues. Germline V gene sequence: CDR1 MNHEY, CDR2 SVGAGI.

This clonotype was detected a few times. The chain employs TRBV2 and TRBJ1-1; no reliable D call. Trimming took 4 bases from V and 4 from J, leaving 7 bases between them. Germline lookup yields CDR1 SNHLY and CDR2 FYNNEI. The CDR3 totals 12 residues. Here the CDR3 DNA reads TGTGCCAGCAGTGGAGGGTTCACTGAAGCTTTCTTT. As protein: CASSGGFTEAFF.

The V call is TRBV29-1, the J call TRBJ2-5; 9 nucleotides align to TRBD1. In germline, CDR1 is SQVTM, CDR2 ANQGSEA. V lost 3 bases, J lost 3 bases, and 5 bases stayed unmatched. The CDR3 extends over 14 amino acids. The CDR3 sequence is CSVDGTGIEETQYF. CDR3 sequence (DNA): TGCAGCGTTGATGGGACAGGGATTGAAGAGACCCAGTACTTC.

This sequence joins TRBV7-2 and TRBJ2-1, with TRBD2 matching over 12 bases. Germline V gene data show CDR1 as SGHTA and CDR2 as FQGNSA. V was pared by 1 base and J by 9 bases, with 1 base of the junction left unmatched. The CDR3 is 14 amino acids. In nucleotides, the CDR3 is TGTGCCAGCAGCTTAGGGACTAGCGGGGTTGAGCAGTTCTTC. Translating gives CASSLGTSGVEQFF.

This clonotype has just a few counts. This chain connects TRBV13 to TRBJ2-3; TRBD2 might be the D (6 bases). This CDR3 is 15 amino acids long. Germline CDR1 is PRHDT and CDR2 is FYEKMQ (reference sequence). Trimming removed 4 bases from V and 2 bases from J, with 13 bases in between. DNA for the CDR3: TGTGCCAGCAGCTCTTGGGAGGAGAACACAGATACGCAGTATTTT. The encoded protein is CASSSWEENTDTQYF.

This clonotype was counted between two and nine times. The rearrangement links TRBV7-2 to TRBJ2-4; 10 bases are a match to TRBD1. The J call may be mistaken, given a closer DNA end match to TRBJ2-7. Looked up from germline, CDR1 is SGHTA and CDR2 is FQGNSA. The CDR3 is made up of 14 amino acids. DNA for the CDR3: TGTGCCAGCAGCCCATGGACAGGGGGAGACGAGCAGTACTTC. This sequence encodes CASSPWTGGDEQYF.

This chain uses TRBV7-2 with TRBJ2-3; TRBD2 aligns across 12 bases. In germline, CDR1 is SGHTA, CDR2 FQGNSA. The CDR3 loop spans 20 amino acids. Unmatched junction bases numbered 17, after V lost 5 bases and J lost 2 bases. The CDR3 reads CASSPRGLAGLGVDTDTQYF. The CDR3 DNA sequence: TGTGCCAGCAGCCCCCGGGGACTAGCGGGTCTGGGGGTGGACACAGATACGCAGTATTTT.

The chain couples TRBV12-3 or TRBV12-4 to TRBJ2-3; D is ambiguous. Trimming pared 5 bases from V and 1 base from J, leaving 10 bases between. This CDR3 has 14 residues. In nucleotides, the CDR3 is TGTGCCAGCAGTCCTATCCGGGGCACAGATACGCAGTATTTT. Translation gives CASSPIRGTDTQYF.

The rearrangement uses TRBV29-1 and TRBJ2-6, with D possibly matching TRBD1 (6 bases). The CDR3 totals 13 residues. V lost 6 bases and J lost 8, with 14 bases in between. Germline CDR1 SQVTM, CDR2 ANQGSEA. The chain's CDR3 is CSVEQGRTNVLTF. The CDR3 nucleotides are TGCAGCGTGGAACAGGGAAGGACCAACGTCCTGACTTTC.

This clonotype has just a few counts. The V call is TRBV5-1, the J call TRBJ1-4; D is unresolved. V lost 4 bases, J lost 1 base, and 17 bases lay in between. Germline CDR1 and CDR2: SGHRS and YFSETQ. The CDR3 sequence is 17 residues long. The CDR3 sequence is CASSLDAIGRTNEKLFF. The CDR3 bases are TGCGCCAGCAGCCTCGACGCCATCGGGAGAACTAATGAAAAACTGTTTTTT. The variable domain in full, completed from reference TRBV5-1 and TRBJ1-4, reads KAGVTQTPRYLIKTRGQQVTLSCSPISGHRSVSWYQQTPGQGLQFLFEYFSETQRNKGNFPGRFSGRQFSNSRSEMNVSTLELGDSALYLCASSLDAIGRTNEKLFFGSGTQLSVL.

This clonotype was recorded a few times. V is TRBV6-6 and J is TRBJ1-2; weak D call: TRBD1 (6 bases). Trimming took 8 bases from V and 5 from J, leaving 15 bases between them. The germline CDR1 and CDR2 sequences are MNHNY and SVGAGI (reference sequence). The length of the CDR3 is 13 residues. CDR3 sequence: CASVPGRGYGYTF. The CDR3 nucleotides read TGTGCCAGCGTACCGGGCAGGGGTTATGGCTACACCTTC.

V usage is TRBV7-3 and J usage is TRBJ2-3, with TRBD2 matching over 10 bases. Germline V gene data show CDR1 as SGHTA and CDR2 as FQGTGA. The V gene end was trimmed by 4 bases and the J gene end by 5 bases; junction bases not matched to a gene: 6. CDR3 length: 15 amino acids. The CDR3 sequence: CASSSLAGAIDTQYF. The CDR3 DNA sequence: TGTGCCAGCAGCTCGCTAGCGGGAGCAATAGATACGCAGTATTTT.

On this clonotype itself: A read error may explain this, as a much larger clone is one base away. This chain joins TRBV12-3 or TRBV12-4 and TRBJ1-6, with D possibly matching TRBD1 (6 bases). This CDR3 has 14 residues. The CDR3 DNA follows: TGTGCCAGCAGTTATAGGGGGGCAGATTCACCCCCCCACTTT. Encoded protein: CASSYRGADSPPHF.

This clonotype occurred a few times. V is TRBV20-1 and J is TRBJ2-1; a possible D gene is TRBD1 (6 bases). Deletions cut 3 bases from V and 4 bases from J, with 10 bases between. Germline values: CDR1 DFQATT, CDR2 SNEGSKA (reference sequence). CDR3 length equals 13 residues. CDR3 protein: CSARDSRYNEQFF. CDR3 sequence (DNA): TGCAGTGCTAGGGACAGTCGGTACAATGAGCAGTTCTTC.